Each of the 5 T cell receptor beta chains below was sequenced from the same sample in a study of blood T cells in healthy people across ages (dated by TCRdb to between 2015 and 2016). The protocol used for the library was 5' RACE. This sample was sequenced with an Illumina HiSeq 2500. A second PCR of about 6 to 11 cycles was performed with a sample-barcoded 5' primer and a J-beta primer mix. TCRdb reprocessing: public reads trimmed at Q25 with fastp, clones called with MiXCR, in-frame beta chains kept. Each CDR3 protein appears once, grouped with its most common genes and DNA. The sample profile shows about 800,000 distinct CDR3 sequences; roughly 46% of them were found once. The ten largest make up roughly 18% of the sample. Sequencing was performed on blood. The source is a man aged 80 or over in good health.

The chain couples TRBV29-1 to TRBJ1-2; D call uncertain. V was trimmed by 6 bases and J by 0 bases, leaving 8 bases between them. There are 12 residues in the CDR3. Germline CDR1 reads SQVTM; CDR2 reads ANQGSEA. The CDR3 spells CSVVGTNYGYTF. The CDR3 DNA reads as TGCAGCGTGGTAGGGACTAACTATGGCTACACCTTC.

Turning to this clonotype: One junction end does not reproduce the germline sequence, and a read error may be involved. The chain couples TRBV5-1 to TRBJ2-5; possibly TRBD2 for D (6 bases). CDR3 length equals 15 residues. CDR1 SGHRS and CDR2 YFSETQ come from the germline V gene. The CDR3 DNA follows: TGCGCCGGCAGCCCTAGCGCCGCCCGGCGGGAGACCCAGTACTTC. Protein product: CAGSPSAARRETQYF.

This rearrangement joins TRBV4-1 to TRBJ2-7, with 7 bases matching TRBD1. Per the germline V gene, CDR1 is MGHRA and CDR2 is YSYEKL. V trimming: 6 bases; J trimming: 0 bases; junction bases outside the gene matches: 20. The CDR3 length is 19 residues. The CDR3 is CASRMRPHPGTEPSYEQYF. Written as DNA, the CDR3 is TGCGCCAGCAGAATGAGGCCCCACCCCGGGACAGAGCCCTCCTACGAGCAGTACTTC.

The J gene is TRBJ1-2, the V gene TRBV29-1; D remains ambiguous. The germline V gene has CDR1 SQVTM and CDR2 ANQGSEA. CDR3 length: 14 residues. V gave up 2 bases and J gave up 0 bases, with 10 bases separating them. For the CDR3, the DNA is TGCAGCGTTGAATTGGCGGAGGCTAACTATGGCTACACCTTC. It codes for CSVELAEANYGYTF.

As DNA, the CDR3 is TGCGCCAGCACCGGGTGGGGCTCCTACAATGAGCAGTTCTTC. Amino acid sequence: CASTGWGSYNEQFF. This sequence joins TRBV4-1 and TRBJ2-1; D not certain. Trimming removed 7 bases from V and 0 bases from J, with 10 bases in between. The CDR3 spans 14 residues. Germline values: CDR1 MGHRA, CDR2 YSYEKL.